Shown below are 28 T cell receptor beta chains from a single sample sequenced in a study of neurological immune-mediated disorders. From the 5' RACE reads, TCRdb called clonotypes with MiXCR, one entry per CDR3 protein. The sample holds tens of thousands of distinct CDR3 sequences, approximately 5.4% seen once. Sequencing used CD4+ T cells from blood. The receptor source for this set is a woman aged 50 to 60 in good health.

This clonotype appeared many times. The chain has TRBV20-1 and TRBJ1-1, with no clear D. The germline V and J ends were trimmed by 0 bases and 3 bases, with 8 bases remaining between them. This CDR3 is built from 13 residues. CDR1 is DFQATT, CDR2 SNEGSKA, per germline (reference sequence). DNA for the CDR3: TGCAGTGCTAGAGAGGAAAGCGACACTGAAGCTTTCTTT. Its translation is CSAREESDTEAFF.

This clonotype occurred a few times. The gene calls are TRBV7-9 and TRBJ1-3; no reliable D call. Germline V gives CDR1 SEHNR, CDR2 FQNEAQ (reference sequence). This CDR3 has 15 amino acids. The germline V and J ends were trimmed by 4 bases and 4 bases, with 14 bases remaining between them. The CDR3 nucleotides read TGTGCCAGCAGCTCCCGGGAATTCACGGGAAACACCATATATTTT. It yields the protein CASSSREFTGNTIYF.

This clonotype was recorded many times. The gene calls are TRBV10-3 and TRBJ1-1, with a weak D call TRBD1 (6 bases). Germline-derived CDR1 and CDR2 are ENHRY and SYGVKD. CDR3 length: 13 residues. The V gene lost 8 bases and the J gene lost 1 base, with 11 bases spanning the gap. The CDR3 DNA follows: TGTGCCATCGGCACAGGGCCGAACACTGAAGCTTTCTTT. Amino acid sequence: CAIGTGPNTEAFF.

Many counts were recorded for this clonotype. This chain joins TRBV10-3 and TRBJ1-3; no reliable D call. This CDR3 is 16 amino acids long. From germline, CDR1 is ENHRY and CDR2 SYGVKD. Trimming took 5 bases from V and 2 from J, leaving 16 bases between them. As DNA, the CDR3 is TGTGCCATCAGTCCCGTTTCGAGCGTAACTGGAAACACCATATATTTT. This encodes CAISPVSSVTGNTIYF.

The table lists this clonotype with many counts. CDR3 coding DNA: TGTGCCAGCAAGGGGGTCGCCGGGGAGCTGTTTTTT. Its protein product is CASKGVAGELFF. The chain uses TRBV28 and TRBJ2-2; the D gene is possibly TRBD1 (6 bases). The V end was cut by 7 bases, the J end by 6 bases, with 9 bases between. Germline V CDR1 and CDR2: MDHEN, SYDVKM. The CDR3 consists of 12 residues. The whole variable domain, filled in from reference TRBV28 and TRBJ2-2, reads DVKVTQSSRYLVKRTGEKVFLECVQDMDHENMFWYRQDPGLGLRLIYFSYDVKMKEKGDIPEGYSVSREKKERFSLILESASTNQTSMYLCASKGVAGELFFGEGSRLTVL.

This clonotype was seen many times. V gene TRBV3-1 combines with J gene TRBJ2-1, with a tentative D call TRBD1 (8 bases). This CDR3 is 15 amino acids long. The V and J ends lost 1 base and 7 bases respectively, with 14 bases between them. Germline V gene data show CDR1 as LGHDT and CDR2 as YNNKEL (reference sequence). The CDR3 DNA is TGTGCCAGCAGCCAAGTACAGGGGGGGATTAATGAGCAGTTCTTC. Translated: CASSQVQGGINEQFF.

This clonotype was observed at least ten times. The DNA for the CDR3 is TGTGCCAGCAGCCAAGAATCGTCAGGGCCCGTTCGGCCCCAGCATTTT. Translating it yields CASSQESSGPVRPQHF. The rearrangement uses TRBV4-2 and TRBJ1-5; possible D gene TRBD1, 5 bases. Looked up from germline, CDR1 is LGHNA and CDR2 is YNFKEQ. The V and J ends lost 0 bases and 9 bases respectively, with 18 bases between them. CDR3 length equals 16 residues.

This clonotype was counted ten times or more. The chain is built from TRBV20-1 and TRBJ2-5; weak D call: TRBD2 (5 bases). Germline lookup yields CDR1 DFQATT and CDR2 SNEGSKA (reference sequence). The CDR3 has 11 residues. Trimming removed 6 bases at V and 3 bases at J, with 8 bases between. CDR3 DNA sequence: TGCAGTGCAGCGGTGAAAGAGACCCAGTACTTC. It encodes CSAAVKETQYF.

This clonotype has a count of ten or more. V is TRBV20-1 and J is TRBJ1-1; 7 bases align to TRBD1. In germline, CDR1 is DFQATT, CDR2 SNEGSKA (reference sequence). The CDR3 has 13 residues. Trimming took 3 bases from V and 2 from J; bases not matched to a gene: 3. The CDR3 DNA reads TGCAGTGCTAGGGCAGGGGGTAACACTGAAGCTTTCTTT. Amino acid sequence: CSARAGGNTEAFF.

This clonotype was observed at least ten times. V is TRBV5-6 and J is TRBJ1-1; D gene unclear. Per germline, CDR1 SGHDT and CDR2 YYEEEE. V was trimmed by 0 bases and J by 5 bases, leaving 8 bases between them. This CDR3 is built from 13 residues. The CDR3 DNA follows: TGTGCCAGCAGCTTGGAGCCTGGGACTGAAGCTTTCTTT. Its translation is CASSLEPGTEAFF. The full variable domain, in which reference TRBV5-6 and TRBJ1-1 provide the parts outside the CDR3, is DAGVTQSPTHLIKTRGQQVTLRCSPKSGHDTVSWYQQALGQGPQFIFQYYEEEERQRGNFPDRFSGHQFPNYSSELNVNALLLGDSALYLCASSLEPGTEAFFGQGTRLTVV.

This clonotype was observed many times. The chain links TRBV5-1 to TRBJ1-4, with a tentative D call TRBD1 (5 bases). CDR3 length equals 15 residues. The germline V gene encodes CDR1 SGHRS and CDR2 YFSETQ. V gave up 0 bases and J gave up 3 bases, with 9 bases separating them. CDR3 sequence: CASSLGQGPNEKLFF. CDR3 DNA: TGCGCCAGCAGCTTGGGGCAGGGACCTAATGAAAAACTGTTTTTT.

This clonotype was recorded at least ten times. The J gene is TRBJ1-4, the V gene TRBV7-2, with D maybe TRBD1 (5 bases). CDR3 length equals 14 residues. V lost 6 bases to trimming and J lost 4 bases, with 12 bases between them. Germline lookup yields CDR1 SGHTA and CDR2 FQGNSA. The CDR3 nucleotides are TGTGCCAGCAGGATCGGGACGGATAATGAAAAACTGTTTTTT. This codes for CASRIGTDNEKLFF. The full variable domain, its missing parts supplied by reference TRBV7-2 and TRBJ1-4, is GAGVSQSPSNKVTEKGKDVELRCDPISGHTALYWYRQSLGQGLEFLIYFQGNSAPDKSGLPSDRFSAERTGGSVSTLTIQRTQQEDSAVYLCASRIGTDNEKLFFGSGTQLSVL.

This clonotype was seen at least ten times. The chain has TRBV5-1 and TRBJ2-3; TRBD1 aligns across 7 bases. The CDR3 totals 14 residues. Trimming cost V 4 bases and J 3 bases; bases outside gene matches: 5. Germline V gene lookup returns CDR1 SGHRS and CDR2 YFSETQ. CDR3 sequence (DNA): TGCGCCAGCAGCGAGGGACAGAGGACAGATACGCAGTATTTT. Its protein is CASSEGQRTDTQYF.

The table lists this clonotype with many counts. The CDR3 nucleotides are TGCAGTTTACTTCCCTTACCTTCTTATGAGCAGTTCTTC. Translated: CSLLPLPSYEQFF. V usage is TRBV20-1 and J usage is TRBJ2-1, with D hard to call. V lost 8 bases to trimming and J lost 8 bases, with 19 bases between them. Germline CDR1 is DFQATT and CDR2 is SNEGSKA (reference sequence). The CDR3 contains 13 residues.

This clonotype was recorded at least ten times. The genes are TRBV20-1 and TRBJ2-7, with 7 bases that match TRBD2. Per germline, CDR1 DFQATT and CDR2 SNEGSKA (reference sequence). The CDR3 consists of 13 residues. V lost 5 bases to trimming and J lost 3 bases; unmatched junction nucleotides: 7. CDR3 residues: CSAPGGGGYEQYF. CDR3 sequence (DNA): TGCAGTGCTCCAGGCGGGGGAGGCTACGAGCAGTACTTC.

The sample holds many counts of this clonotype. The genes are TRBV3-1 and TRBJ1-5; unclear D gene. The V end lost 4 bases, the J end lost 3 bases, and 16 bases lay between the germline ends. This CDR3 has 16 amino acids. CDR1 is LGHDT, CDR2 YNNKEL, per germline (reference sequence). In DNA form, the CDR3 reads TGTGCCAGCAGCCCCCCGGGCAGCAAATTCAATCAGCCCCAGCATTTT. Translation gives CASSPPGSKFNQPQHF.

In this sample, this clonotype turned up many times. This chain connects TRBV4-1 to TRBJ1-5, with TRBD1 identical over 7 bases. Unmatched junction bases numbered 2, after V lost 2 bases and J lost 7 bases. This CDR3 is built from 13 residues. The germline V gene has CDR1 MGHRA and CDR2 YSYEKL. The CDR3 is CASSQQGGQPQHF. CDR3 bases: TGCGCCAGCAGCCAACAGGGGGGGCAGCCCCAGCATTTT.

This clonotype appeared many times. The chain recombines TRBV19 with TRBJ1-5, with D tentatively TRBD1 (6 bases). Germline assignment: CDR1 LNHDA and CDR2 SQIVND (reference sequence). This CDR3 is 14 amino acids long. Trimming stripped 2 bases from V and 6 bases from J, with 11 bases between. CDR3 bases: TGTGCCAGTAGTATATCCCGGGACATTCAGCCCCAGCATTTT. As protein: CASSISRDIQPQHF.

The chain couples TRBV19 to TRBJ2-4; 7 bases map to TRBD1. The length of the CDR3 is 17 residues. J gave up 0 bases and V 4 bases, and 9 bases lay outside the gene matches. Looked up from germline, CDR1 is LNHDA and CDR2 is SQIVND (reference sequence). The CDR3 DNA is TGTGCCAGTAGTACCCGACCGACAGGGAAAGCCAAAAACATTCAGTACTTC. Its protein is CASSTRPTGKAKNIQYF.

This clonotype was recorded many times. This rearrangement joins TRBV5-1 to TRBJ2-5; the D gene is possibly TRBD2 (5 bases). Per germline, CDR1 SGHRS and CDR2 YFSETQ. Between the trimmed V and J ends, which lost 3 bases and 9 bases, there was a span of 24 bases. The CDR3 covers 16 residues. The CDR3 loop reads CASSSFPGSPMDPQYF. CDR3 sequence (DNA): TGCGCCAGCAGCTCCTTCCCGGGATCCCCAATGGACCCCCAGTACTTC. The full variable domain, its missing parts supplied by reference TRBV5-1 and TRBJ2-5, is KAGVTQTPRYLIKTRGQQVTLSCSPISGHRSVSWYQQTPGQGLQFLFEYFSETQRNKGNFPGRFSGRQFSNSRSEMNVSTLELGDSALYLCASSSFPGSPMDPQYFGPGTRLLVL.

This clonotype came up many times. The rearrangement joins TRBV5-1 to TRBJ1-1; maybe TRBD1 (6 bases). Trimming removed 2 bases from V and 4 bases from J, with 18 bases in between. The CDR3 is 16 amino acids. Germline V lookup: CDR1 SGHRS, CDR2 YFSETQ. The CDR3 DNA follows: TGCGCCAGCAGCTTCCCCGAGGGGGTCAGCAGCACTGAAGCTTTCTTT. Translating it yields CASSFPEGVSSTEAFF.

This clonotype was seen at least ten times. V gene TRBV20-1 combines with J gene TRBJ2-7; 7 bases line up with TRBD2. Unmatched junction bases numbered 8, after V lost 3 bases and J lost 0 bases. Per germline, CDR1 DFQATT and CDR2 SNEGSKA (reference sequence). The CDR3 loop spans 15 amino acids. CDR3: CSASDGGGVSYEQYF. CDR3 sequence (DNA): TGCAGTGCTAGTGATGGGGGGGGGGTCTCCTACGAGCAGTACTTC.

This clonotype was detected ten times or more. The CDR3 is CASSVAQGEGYGYTF. The CDR3 nucleotides are TGTGCCAGCAGCGTAGCGCAGGGGGAGGGCTATGGCTACACCTTC. This rearrangement joins TRBV9 to TRBJ1-2; 7 nucleotides agree with TRBD1. The CDR3 has 15 residues. CDR1 SGDLS and CDR2 YYNGEE come from the germline V gene. With 0 bases clipped from V and 4 bases from J, the junction kept 6 bases outside the gene matches.

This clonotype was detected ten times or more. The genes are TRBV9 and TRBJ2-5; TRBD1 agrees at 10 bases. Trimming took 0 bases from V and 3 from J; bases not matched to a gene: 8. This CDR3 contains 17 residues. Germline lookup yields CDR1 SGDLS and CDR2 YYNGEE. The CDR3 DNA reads TGTGCCAGCAGCGTAGGGTTACGGGGGACAGGGGAAGAGACCCAGTACTTC. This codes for CASSVGLRGTGEETQYF. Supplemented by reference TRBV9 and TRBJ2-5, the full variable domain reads DSGVTQTPKHLITATGQRVTLRCSPRSGDLSVYWYQQSLDQGLQFLIQYYNGEERAKGNILERFSAQQFPDLHSELNLSSLELGDSALYFCASSVGLRGTGEETQYFGPGTRLLVL.

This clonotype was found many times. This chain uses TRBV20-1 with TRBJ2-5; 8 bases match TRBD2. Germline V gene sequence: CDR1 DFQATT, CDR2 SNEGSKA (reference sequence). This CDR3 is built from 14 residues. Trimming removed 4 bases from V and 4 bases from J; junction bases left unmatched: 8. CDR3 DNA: TGCAGTGCTATCCGCGGGAGGATCGGAGAGACCCAGTACTTC. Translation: CSAIRGRIGETQYF.

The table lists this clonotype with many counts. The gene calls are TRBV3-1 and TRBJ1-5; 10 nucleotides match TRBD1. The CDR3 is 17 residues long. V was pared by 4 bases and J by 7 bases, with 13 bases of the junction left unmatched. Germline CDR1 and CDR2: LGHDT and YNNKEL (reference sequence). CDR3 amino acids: CASSPQTGGLSDQPQHF. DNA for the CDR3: TGTGCCAGCAGCCCCCAGACAGGGGGCTTGTCGGACCAGCCCCAGCATTTT.

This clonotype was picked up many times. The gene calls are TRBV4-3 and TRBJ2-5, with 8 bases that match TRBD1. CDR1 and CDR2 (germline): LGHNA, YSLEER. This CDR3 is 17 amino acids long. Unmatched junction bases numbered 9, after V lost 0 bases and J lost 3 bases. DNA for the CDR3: TGCGCCAGCAGCCAAGATGGAATTGGACAGGGTGAAGAGACCCAGTACTTC. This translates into CASSQDGIGQGEETQYF.

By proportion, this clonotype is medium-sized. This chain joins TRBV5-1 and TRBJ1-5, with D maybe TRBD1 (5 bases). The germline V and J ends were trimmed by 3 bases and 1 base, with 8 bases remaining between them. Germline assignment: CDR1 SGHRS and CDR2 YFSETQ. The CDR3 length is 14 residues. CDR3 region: CASSSGQSNQPQHF. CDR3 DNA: TGCGCCAGCAGCTCTGGACAAAGCAATCAGCCCCAGCATTTT.